Below, 24 T cell receptor beta chains from the same sample are listed, as sequenced in a study of cytotoxic CD8 clonotypes in ibrutinib-treated CLL. Assay used: immunoSEQ multiplex PCR; TCRdb lists only in-frame clones, some missing. The sample includes about 97,000 clones, 78% of them seen just once. The source material was PBMCs, sampled after 12 months of ibrutinib treatment. These receptors came from a human donor with chronic lymphocytic leukemia.

The V and J genes are TRBV5-1 and TRBJ1-5, with 11 bases lining up with TRBD1. Trimming took 0 bases from V and 4 from J; bases not matched to a gene: 0. Germline values: CDR1 SGHRS, CDR2 YFSETQ. This CDR3 comprises 15 residues. CDR3 sequence: CASSLGDRGNQPQHF. CDR3 in DNA: TGCGCCAGCAGCTTGGGGGACAGGGGGAATCAGCCCCAGCATTTT.

The chain is built from TRBV11-2 and TRBJ2-3, with D possibly matching TRBD2 (7 bases). Trimming took off 5 bases at V and 4 bases at J, with 10 bases between the two ends. The CDR3 covers 13 residues. Germline CDR1 is SGHAT and CDR2 is FQNNGV. This CDR3 is CASSRGGADTQYF. The CDR3 DNA follows: TGTGCCAGCAGCAGGGGGGGCGCAGATACGCAGTATTTT.

This clone was recorded a few times. The gene calls are TRBV19 and TRBJ1-1; no firm D call. The germline V gene encodes CDR1 LNHDA and CDR2 SQIVND (reference sequence). This CDR3 contains 12 residues. Trimming took 5 bases from V and 7 from J, leaving 11 bases between them. The CDR3 here is CASSQQSFEAFF. The CDR3 coding sequence is TGTGCCAGTAGTCAACAGTCGTTTGAAGCTTTCTTT.

The chain recombines TRBV5-1 with TRBJ2-3, with D maybe TRBD1 (5 bases). The V end lost 4 bases, the J end lost 3 bases, and 9 bases lay between the germline ends. CDR3 length equals 13 residues. The germline V gene has CDR1 SGHRS and CDR2 YFSETQ. Here the CDR3 DNA reads TGCGCCAGCAGCGTGACAGTAACAGATACGCAGTATTTT. Protein product: CASSVTVTDTQYF. The full variable domain, with the rest looked up from reference TRBV5-1 and TRBJ2-3, is KAGVTQTPRYLIKTRGQQVTLSCSPISGHRSVSWYQQTPGQGLQFLFEYFSETQRNKGNFPGRFSGRQFSNSRSEMNVSTLELGDSALYLCASSVTVTDTQYFGPGTRLTVL.

The table lists this clone with a few counts. The genes are TRBV5-1 and TRBJ1-2, with 9 bases identical to TRBD1. The CDR3 runs 14 residues. Germline assignment: CDR1 SGHRS and CDR2 YFSETQ. V dropped 4 bases and J dropped 8; count of bases not matched to a gene: 9. The DNA for the CDR3 is TGCGCCAGCAGCCCCGGGGACAGGGCTTGGGGCTACACCTTC. Protein: CASSPGDRAWGYTF.

The chain employs TRBV18 and TRBJ1-5; weak D call: TRBD1 (6 bases). This CDR3 has 15 amino acids. Trimming shortened V by 6 bases and J by 4 bases, and 16 bases separated the two germline ends. Germline CDR1 and CDR2: KGHSH and LQKENI. The CDR3 loop is CASSDRGRGNQPQHF. DNA for the CDR3: TGTGCCAGCTCTGACAGAGGAAGGGGGAATCAGCCCCAGCATTTT.

The chain combines TRBV5-1 with TRBJ1-2, with no clear D. Germline V gene sequence: CDR1 SGHRS, CDR2 YFSETQ. Trimming removed 0 bases at V and 6 bases at J, with 12 bases between. The CDR3 length is 14 residues. The CDR3 sequence: CASSLGETWNGYTF. In DNA, the CDR3 is TGCGCCAGCAGCTTGGGGGAGACCTGGAATGGCTACACCTTC. Variable domain in full (rest from reference TRBV5-1 and TRBJ1-2): KAGVTQTPRYLIKTRGQQVTLSCSPISGHRSVSWYQQTPGQGLQFLFEYFSETQRNKGNFPGRFSGRQFSNSRSEMNVSTLELGDSALYLCASSLGETWNGYTFGSGTRLTVV.

V gene TRBV5-6 combines with J gene TRBJ1-1; 7 nucleotides align to TRBD1. Germline V lookup: CDR1 SGHDT, CDR2 YYEEEE. Trimming at V came to 0 bases and at J to 0 bases, leaving 5 bases not matched to a gene. The CDR3 runs to 16 residues. CDR3 in DNA: TGTGCCAGCAGCTTGGTAGAGGGGGCGGTGAACACTGAAGCTTTCTTT. It specifies CASSLVEGAVNTEAFF.

V usage is TRBV7-2 and J usage is TRBJ2-1; 7 positions match TRBD1. The CDR3 runs to 17 residues. CDR1 and CDR2 from the germline V gene are SGHTA and FQGNSA. V shed 0 bases, J shed 2 bases, and the junction held 7 bases outside the gene matches. The CDR3 DNA follows: TGTGCCAGCAGCTTAGCGGTAGGGACAGTCCCCTACAATGAGCAGTTCTTC. Translating it yields CASSLAVGTVPYNEQFF. Full variable domain (remainder filled in from reference TRBV7-2 and TRBJ2-1): GAGVSQSPSNKVTEKGKDVELRCDPISGHTALYWYRQSLGQGLEFLIYFQGNSAPDKSGLPSDRFSAERTGGSVSTLTIQRTQQEDSAVYLCASSLAVGTVPYNEQFFGPGTRLTVL.

The chain is built from TRBV28 and TRBJ2-3; 7 nucleotides agree with TRBD2. Germline V CDR1 and CDR2: MDHEN, SYDVKM. J gave up 3 bases and V 5 bases, and 8 bases lay outside the gene matches. CDR3 length equals 15 residues. For the CDR3, the DNA is TGTGCCAGCAGTACTCGCGGGGGAGCGACAGATACGCAGTATTTT. Protein product: CASSTRGGATDTQYF.

The rearrangement links TRBV14 to TRBJ2-1, with 7 bases identical to TRBD1. Germline trimming cut 3 bases from V and 5 bases from J; bases unmatched to any gene: 7. The CDR3 contains 15 residues. The germline V gene encodes CDR1 SGHDN and CDR2 FVKESK. Here the CDR3 DNA reads TGTGCCAGCAGCCAGCCCGTAGGGACAGACAATGAGCAGTTCTTC. This sequence encodes CASSQPVGTDNEQFF. Supplemented by reference TRBV14 and TRBJ2-1, the full variable domain reads EAGVTQFPSHSVIEKGQTVTLRCDPISGHDNLYWYRRVMGKEIKFLLHFVKESKQDESGMPNNRFLAERTGGTYSTLKVQPAELEDSGVYFCASSQPVGTDNEQFFGPGTRLTVL.

This chain links TRBV2 with TRBJ1-2; the match to TRBD1 covers 7 bases. Germline trimming cut 5 bases from V and 6 bases from J; bases unmatched to any gene: 12. Germline assignment: CDR1 SNHLY and CDR2 FYNNEI. This CDR3 comprises 15 residues. The CDR3 spells CASSTGQGVSNGYTF. CDR3 nucleotides: TGTGCCAGCAGTACAGGCCAGGGGGTGTCGAATGGCTACACCTTC.

This clone appeared a single time. The V gene is TRBV5-1, the J gene TRBJ1-2; 9 bases match TRBD1. Germline values: CDR1 SGHRS, CDR2 YFSETQ. The ends lost 5 bases at V and 6 bases at J; junction bases unmatched: 11. The CDR3 has 15 amino acids. Here the CDR3 reads CASSYTGGAQNGYTF. The CDR3 region has the DNA TGCGCCAGCAGTTACACAGGGGGCGCCCAGAATGGCTACACCTTC. The complete variable domain, with remaining parts taken from reference TRBV5-1 and TRBJ1-2, reads KAGVTQTPRYLIKTRGQQVTLSCSPISGHRSVSWYQQTPGQGLQFLFEYFSETQRNKGNFPGRFSGRQFSNSRSEMNVSTLELGDSALYLCASSYTGGAQNGYTFGSGTRLTVV.

V gene TRBV7-9 combines with J gene TRBJ2-7; possibly TRBD1 for D (6 bases). The ends were cut back, 3 bases at V and 3 bases at J, with 9 bases in the middle. The CDR3 totals 13 residues. Germline V gene data show CDR1 as SEHNR and CDR2 as FQNEAQ (reference sequence). Here the CDR3 DNA reads TGTGCCAGCAGCTTTTCACAGGGCTACGAGCAGTACTTC. Translation: CASSFSQGYEQYF.

The chain is built from TRBV7-2 and TRBJ2-7; perhaps TRBD1 as D (6 bases). Per the germline V gene, CDR1 is SGHTA and CDR2 is FQGNSA. The CDR3 contains 13 residues. The V end was cut by 5 bases, the J end by 2 bases, with 10 bases between. The DNA of the CDR3 is TGTGCCAGCAGCACCGACAGGACCTACGAGCAGTACTTC. Translation: CASSTDRTYEQYF.

The chain links TRBV5-1 to TRBJ1-4; D is possibly TRBD1 (5 bases). V was shortened by 3 bases and J by 10 bases, with 16 bases between the two germline ends. CDR3 length: 14 residues. The V gene's germline CDR1 is SGHRS and CDR2 YFSETQ. The CDR3 DNA reads as TGCGCCAGCAGCTCTAGTGAAGCCGGGGGAAAACTGTTTTTT. Residues: CASSSSEAGGKLFF.

The gene calls are TRBV30 and TRBJ2-7; the match to TRBD1 covers 9 bases. Trimming at V came to 2 bases and at J to 6 bases, leaving 14 bases not matched to a gene. CDR3 size: 16 residues. Germline values: CDR1 GTSNPN, CDR2 SVGIG (reference sequence). The CDR3 reads CAWSPSGQGIVGEQYF. The DNA of the CDR3 is TGTGCCTGGAGTCCCTCGGGACAGGGAATAGTGGGCGAGCAGTACTTC.

This clone was counted only a few times. The gene calls are TRBV7-2 and TRBJ2-2; no definite D call. V lost 1 base, J lost 6 bases, and 6 bases lay in between. Germline assignment: CDR1 SGHTA and CDR2 FQGNSA. The CDR3 extends over 13 amino acids. The CDR3 loop is CASSLGPAGELFF. CDR3 DNA: TGTGCCAGCAGCTTAGGGCCCGCCGGGGAGCTGTTTTTT. Drawing the rest from reference TRBV7-2 and TRBJ2-2, the complete variable domain is GAGVSQSPSNKVTEKGKDVELRCDPISGHTALYWYRQSLGQGLEFLIYFQGNSAPDKSGLPSDRFSAERTGGSVSTLTIQRTQQEDSAVYLCASSLGPAGELFFGEGSRLTVL.

The genes are TRBV27 and TRBJ1-2, with TRBD1 as a possible D gene (5 bases). Germline V gene sequence: CDR1 MNHEY, CDR2 SMNVEV (reference sequence). The CDR3 consists of 14 residues. V was pared by 6 bases and J by 5 bases, with 16 bases between. CDR3 protein: CASSPARDGYGYTF. CDR3 nucleotides: TGTGCCAGCAGCCCGGCCCGGGACGGGTATGGCTACACCTTC.

The chain has TRBV30 and TRBJ2-7, with D maybe TRBD2 (6 bases). Trimming shortened V by 0 bases and J by 7 bases, and 16 bases separated the two germline ends. The CDR3 loop spans 14 amino acids. In germline, CDR1 is GTSNPN, CDR2 SVGIG (reference sequence). The CDR3 DNA reads as TGTGCCTGGAGTGTACTGGGGGGTATTGAAGAGCAGTACTTC. Translated, it gives CAWSVLGGIEEQYF.

This sequence joins TRBV27 and TRBJ1-4, with 7 bases aligning to TRBD1. Germline CDR1 MNHEY, CDR2 SMNVEV (reference sequence). V lost 6 bases, J lost 5 bases, and 6 bases stayed unmatched. CDR3 length: 14 residues. DNA for the CDR3: TGTGCCAGCAGCGAGACAGGGCTAAATGAAAAACTGTTTTTT. Its protein is CASSETGLNEKLFF.

For this clone: A much larger clone lies one base from this, so it may be a read error. The rearrangement links TRBV6-5 to TRBJ1-2, with D maybe TRBD1 (5 bases). The CDR3 is 12 residues long. Germline assignment: CDR1 MNHEY and CDR2 SVGAGI. V lost 2 bases to trimming and J lost 4 bases, with 5 bases between them. The CDR3 spells CASSYGGYGYTF. CDR3 bases: TGTGCCAGCAGTTACGGGGGCTATGGCTACACCTTC.

The J gene is TRBJ1-2, the V gene TRBV7-8; no definite D call. The CDR3 covers 13 residues. Germline V gene lookup returns CDR1 SGHVS and CDR2 FQNEAQ. The V end was cut by 7 bases, the J end by 8 bases, with 17 bases between. CDR3 residues: CASTLGRNSGYTF. The CDR3 DNA reads TGTGCCAGCACCCTCGGGCGAAATTCGGGCTACACCTTC.

The chain couples TRBV11-3 to TRBJ2-7; either TRBD1 or TRBD2 may fit D (6 bases each). Germline V CDR1 and CDR2: SGHNT, YENEEA. The germline V and J ends were trimmed by 2 bases and 0 bases, with 17 bases remaining between them. This CDR3 region has 17 residues. The CDR3 DNA reads TGTGCCAGCAGCTTACGGGGGCCTCAATTCAGCTCCTACGAGCAGTACTTC. Amino acids: CASSLRGPQFSSYEQYF.